This TCR beta chain was retrieved from a study of beta chain features in type 1 diabetes. The germline V gene has CDR1 SGHTA and CDR2 FQGNSA. The ends lost 5 bases at V and 5 bases at J; junction bases unmatched: 5. The CDR3 covers 15 residues. Sequenced material consisted of expressed TCRB transcripts (all of the isolated RNA was reverse transcribed). Naive, central memory and regulatory T cell samples averaged about 3.3 million immunoSEQ reads each. TCRdb's copy holds only in-frame clones and misses some; the assay was immunoSEQ multiplex PCR. This table has a few hundred thousand clones, around 10% appearing once. Comments on this clone: Antigen: not known.

Broader study findings: Sampled from patients, naive, central memory and Treg TCRB repertoires appeared more similar than those sampled from healthy donors. Type 1 diabetes patients showed a moderate but significant shortening of TCRB CDR3s in all four CD4+ subsets. There was no resolution here of whether HLA type influences TCRB rearrangement.

Sequencing was done on a sample of central memory CD4+ T cells from blood. This clonotype was sampled from a man aged 25 to 40 with type 1 diabetes. The chain links TRBV7-2 to TRBJ1-5; 11 bases are shared with TRBD1. The CDR3 spells CASSPRTGGDQPQHF. The CDR3 DNA reads as TGTGCCAGCAGCCCTAGGACAGGGGGCGATCAGCCCCAGCATTTT.